The T cell receptor beta chain described here comes from a study of CD4 T cells in relation to SARS-CoV-2 and coronaviruses. Points from the study as a whole: No crossreactivity against non-spike viral proteins was tested here.

About this clone itself: Its antigen is unknown.

Unexposed donor CD4+ T cells date from about 2011-2019, before the COVID-19 pandemic. Per germline, CDR1 DFQATT and CDR2 SNEGSKA (reference sequence). CDR3 length: 13 amino acids. Trimming left V 3 bases short and J 3 bases short, with 9 bases between. Deep TCR-beta sequencing used DNA from uncultured naive and memory CD4+ T cells. Assay: immunoSEQ multiplex PCR; the TCRdb copy retains only in-frame clones and omits some. The table has tens of thousands of clones, approximately 93% seen once. What was sequenced was naive CD4+ T cells from PBMCs. The subset here: naive CD4+ T cells isolated by negative enrichment. This TCR was recovered from a human donor in good health. The rearrangement links TRBV20-1 to TRBJ1-5, with D unclear. The CDR3 here is CSASSGNNQPQHF. The CDR3 DNA reads TGCAGTGCTAGTTCCGGAAACAATCAGCCCCAGCATTTT.